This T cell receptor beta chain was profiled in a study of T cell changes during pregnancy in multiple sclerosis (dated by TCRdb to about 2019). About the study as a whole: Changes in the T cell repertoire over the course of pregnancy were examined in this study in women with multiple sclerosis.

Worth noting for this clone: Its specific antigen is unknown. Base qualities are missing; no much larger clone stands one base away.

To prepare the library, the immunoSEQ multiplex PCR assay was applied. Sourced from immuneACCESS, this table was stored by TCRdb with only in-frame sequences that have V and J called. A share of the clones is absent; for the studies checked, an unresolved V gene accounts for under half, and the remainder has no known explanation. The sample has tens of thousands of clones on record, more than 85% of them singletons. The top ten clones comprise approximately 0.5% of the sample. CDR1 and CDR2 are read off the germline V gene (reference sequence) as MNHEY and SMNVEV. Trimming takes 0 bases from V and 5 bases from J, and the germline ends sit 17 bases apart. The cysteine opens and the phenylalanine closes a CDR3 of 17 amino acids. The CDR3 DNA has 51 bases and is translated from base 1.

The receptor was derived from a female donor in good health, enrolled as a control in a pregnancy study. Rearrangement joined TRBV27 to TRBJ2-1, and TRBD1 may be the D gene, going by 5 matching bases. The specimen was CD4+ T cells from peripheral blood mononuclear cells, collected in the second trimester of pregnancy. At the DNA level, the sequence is TGTGCCAGCAGTTTATCCAGGGTGGCTGGTCTCGACAATGAGCAGTTCTTC. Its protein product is CASSLSRVAGLDNEQFF.